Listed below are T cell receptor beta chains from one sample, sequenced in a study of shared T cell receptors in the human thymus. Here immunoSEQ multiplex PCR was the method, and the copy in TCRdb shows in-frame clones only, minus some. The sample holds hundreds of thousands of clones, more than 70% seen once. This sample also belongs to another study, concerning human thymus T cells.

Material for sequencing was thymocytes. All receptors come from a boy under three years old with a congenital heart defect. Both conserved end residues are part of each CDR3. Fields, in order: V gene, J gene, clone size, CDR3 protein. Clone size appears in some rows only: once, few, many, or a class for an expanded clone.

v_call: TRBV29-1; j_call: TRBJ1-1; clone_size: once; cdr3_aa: CSVVGQATGNTEAFF
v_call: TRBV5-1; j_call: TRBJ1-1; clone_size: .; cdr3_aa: CASSTGVPNTEAFF
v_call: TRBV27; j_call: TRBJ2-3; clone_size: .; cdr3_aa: CASRTGDTDTQYF
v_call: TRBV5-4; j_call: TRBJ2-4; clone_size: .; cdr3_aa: CASSLAAGNIQYF
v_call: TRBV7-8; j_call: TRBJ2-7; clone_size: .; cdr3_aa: CASRRDRVEQYF
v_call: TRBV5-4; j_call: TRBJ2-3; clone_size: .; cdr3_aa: CASSSNSGGAPEDTQYF
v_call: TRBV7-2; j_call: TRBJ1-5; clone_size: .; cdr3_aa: CASSLETGAGNQPQHF
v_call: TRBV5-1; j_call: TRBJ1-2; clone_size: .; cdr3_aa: CASSLLGGDRDLYYGYTF
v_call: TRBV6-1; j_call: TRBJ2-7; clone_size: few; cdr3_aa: CASSRILAIAYEQYF
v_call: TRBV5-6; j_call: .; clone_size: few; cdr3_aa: CASSLTDNSYEQYF
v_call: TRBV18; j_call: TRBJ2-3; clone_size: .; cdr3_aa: CASSPVAGQTGPPDTQYF
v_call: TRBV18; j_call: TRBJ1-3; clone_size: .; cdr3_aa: CASFSPFQGTTLSGNTIYF
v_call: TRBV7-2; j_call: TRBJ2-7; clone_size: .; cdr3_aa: CASSQRSGTTFFYEQYF
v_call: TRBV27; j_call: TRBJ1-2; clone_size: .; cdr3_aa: CASSQTGAGGRFYGYTF
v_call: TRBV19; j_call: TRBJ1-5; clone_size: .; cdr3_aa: CASSTQGGSNQPQHF
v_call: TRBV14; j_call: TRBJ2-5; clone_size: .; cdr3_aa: CASSQYRAQETQYF
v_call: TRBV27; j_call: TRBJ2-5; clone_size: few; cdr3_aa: CASGDFHQETQYF
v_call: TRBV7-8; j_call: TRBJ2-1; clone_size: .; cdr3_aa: CASSLGDNEQFF
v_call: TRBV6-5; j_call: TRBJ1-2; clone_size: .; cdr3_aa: CASSYRLGTGVSGYTF
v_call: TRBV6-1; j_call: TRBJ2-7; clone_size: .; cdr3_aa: CASSERNWTGGYEQYF
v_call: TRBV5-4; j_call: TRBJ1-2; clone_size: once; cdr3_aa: CASSLPETGWNGYTF
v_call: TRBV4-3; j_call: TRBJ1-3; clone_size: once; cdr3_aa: CASSQEFGRGTGESGNTIYF
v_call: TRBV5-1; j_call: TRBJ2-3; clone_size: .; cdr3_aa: CASKTGPQDTQYF
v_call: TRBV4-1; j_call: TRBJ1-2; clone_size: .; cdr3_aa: CASSQEWGQGPRRYGYTF
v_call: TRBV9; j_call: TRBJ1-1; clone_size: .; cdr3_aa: CASSETGVTEAFF
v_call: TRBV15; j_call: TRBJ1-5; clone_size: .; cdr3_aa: CATSRDGGRGVLPQHF
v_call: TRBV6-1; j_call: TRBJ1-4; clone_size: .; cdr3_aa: CASSVTGVESDEKLFF
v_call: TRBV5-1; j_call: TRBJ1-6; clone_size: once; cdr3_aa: CASSLAGGRDRNSPLHF
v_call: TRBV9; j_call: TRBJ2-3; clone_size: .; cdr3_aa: CASSVRTSGASTDTQYF
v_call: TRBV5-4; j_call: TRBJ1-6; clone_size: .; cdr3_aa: CASSLVGVMNSPLHF
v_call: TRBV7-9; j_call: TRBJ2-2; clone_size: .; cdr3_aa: CASSLAHNTGELFF
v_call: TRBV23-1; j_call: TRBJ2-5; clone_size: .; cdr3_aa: CASSQSGTQGRGLVETQYF
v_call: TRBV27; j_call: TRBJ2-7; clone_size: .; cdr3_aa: CASSLGGGPSYEQYF
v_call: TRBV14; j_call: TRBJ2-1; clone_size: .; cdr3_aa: CASSLLLAGANEQFF
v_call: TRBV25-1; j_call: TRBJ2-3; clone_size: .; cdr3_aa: CASSRGSGQGGADTQYF
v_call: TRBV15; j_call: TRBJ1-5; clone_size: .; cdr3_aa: CATSATGRPYQPQHF
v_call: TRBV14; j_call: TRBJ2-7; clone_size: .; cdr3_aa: CASSQGVEESGGPYEQYF
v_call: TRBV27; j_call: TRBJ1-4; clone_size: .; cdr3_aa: CASRPTGVNEKLFF
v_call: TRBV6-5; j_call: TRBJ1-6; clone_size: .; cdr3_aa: CASSTGTGHSPLHF
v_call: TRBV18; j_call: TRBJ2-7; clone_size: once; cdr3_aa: CASSLNNREKWEQYF
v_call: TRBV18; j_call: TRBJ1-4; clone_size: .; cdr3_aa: CASSPPILGAHEKLFF
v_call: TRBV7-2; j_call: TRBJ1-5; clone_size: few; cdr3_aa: CASSEGQGVNQPQHF
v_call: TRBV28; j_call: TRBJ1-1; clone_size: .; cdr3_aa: CASSFPNTEAFF
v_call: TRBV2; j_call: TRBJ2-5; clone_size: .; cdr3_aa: CASSYRGQETQYF
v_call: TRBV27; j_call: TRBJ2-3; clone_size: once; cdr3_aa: CASSFAGGISTDTQYF
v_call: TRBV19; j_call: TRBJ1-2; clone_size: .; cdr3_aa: CASSRSRRGGYTF
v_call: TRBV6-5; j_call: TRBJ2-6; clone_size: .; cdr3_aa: CASSYGSSGANVLTF
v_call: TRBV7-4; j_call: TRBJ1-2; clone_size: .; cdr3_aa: CASTPYRGQQQFGGYTF
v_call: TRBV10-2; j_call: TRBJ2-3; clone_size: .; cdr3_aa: CASSVPRGTSGRYHRGTQYF